A single sample is the source of the 25 T cell receptor beta chains below, sequenced in a study of OX40 agonist ivuxolimab in advanced cancers. Produced via immunoSEQ multiplex PCR; TCRdb's table is partial and in-frame only. The table lists 70,000 to 95,000 clones, about 80% of them singletons, with 6.5% to 8% in the top ten. The sample consisted of CD4+ or CD8+ T cells sorted from blood, taken in a trial of the OX40 agonist ivuxolimab. The source is an adult with an advanced solid tumor such as melanoma, head and neck, liver or kidney cancer.

The chain recombines TRBV25-1 with TRBJ1-6; D may be TRBD1 (5 bases). The CDR3 runs 15 residues. V shed 7 bases and J shed 7 bases, with 17 bases lying between them. Germline lookup yields CDR1 MGHDK and CDR2 SYGVNS. The CDR3 bases are TGTGCCAGCAACCCCGGGGCAGCCTTGAATTCACCCCTCCACTTT. This translates into CASNPGAALNSPLHF.

The chain carries TRBV14 and TRBJ2-1, with D unresolved. CDR1 is SGHDN, CDR2 FVKESK, per germline. Trimming removed 2 bases at V and 15 bases at J, with 14 bases between. The CDR3 totals 12 residues. Here the CDR3 DNA reads TGTGCCAGCAGCCAACCCCCCGGCTATTTGTTCTTC. As protein: CASSQPPGYLFF.

The chain couples TRBV27 to TRBJ2-3; D is unresolved. The CDR3 sequence is 13 residues long. The germline V gene has CDR1 MNHEY and CDR2 SMNVEV (reference sequence). V gave up 4 bases and J gave up 3 bases, with 8 bases separating them. In DNA, the CDR3 is TGTGCCAGCAGTTCAGTTGTAACAGATACGCAGTATTTT. Its translation: CASSSVVTDTQYF.

The sample holds a few counts of this clone. The rearrangement joins TRBV19 to TRBJ1-5, with 9 bases lining up with TRBD1. The junction had 7 bases not matched to a gene; V was cut back by 6 bases and J by 7 bases. This CDR3 is 14 amino acids long. Germline loops: CDR1 LNHDA, CDR2 SQIVND (reference sequence). Here the CDR3 reads CASRKDRGEQPQHF. For the CDR3, the DNA is TGTGCCAGTAGGAAGGACAGGGGAGAGCAGCCCCAGCATTTT.

V and J are TRBV6-5 and TRBJ1-5, with D maybe TRBD1 (5 bases). The germline gives CDR1 MNHEY, CDR2 SVGAGI. V gave up 6 bases and J gave up 3 bases, with 12 bases separating them. The CDR3 totals 14 residues. The CDR3 coding sequence is TGTGCCAGCAGCCCCCCGGACAACAATCAGCCCCAGCATTTT. Its protein is CASSPPDNNQPQHF.

This clone has just one count. The chain carries TRBV18 and TRBJ2-7, with 7 nucleotides matching TRBD1. Unmatched junction bases numbered 3, after V lost 3 bases and J lost 1 base. This CDR3 comprises 14 residues. Germline assignment: CDR1 KGHSH and CDR2 LQKENI. CDR3 loop: CASSPGTDSYEQYV. The CDR3 region has the DNA TGTGCCAGCTCACCCGGGACAGATTCCTACGAGCAGTACGTC.

The chain uses TRBV30 and TRBJ1-2; 10 bases match TRBD1. Germline-derived CDR1 and CDR2 are GTSNPN and SVGIG (reference sequence). Trimming cost V 6 bases and J 4 bases; bases outside gene matches: 14. The CDR3 totals 16 residues. This CDR3 is CACPGTGEARGYGYTF. The CDR3 nucleotides read TGTGCCTGTCCCGGGACAGGGGAGGCCCGAGGCTATGGCTACACCTTC.

A word on this clone: Because the CDR3 is missing its conserved closing phenylalanine or tryptophan, this is likely a read error. The limits of the CDR3 on the DNA are not certain, so only TCRdb's listed CDR3 is given. The V and J genes are TRBV20-1 and TRBJ2-3. Germline values: CDR1 DFQATT, CDR2 SNEGSKA (reference sequence). The CDR3 extends over 8 residues, inclusive of both ends. This chain's CDR3 is CSAPLSLN.

The chain has TRBV28 and TRBJ2-7, with 10 bases lining up with TRBD1. In germline, CDR1 is MDHEN, CDR2 SYDVKM. J gave up 4 bases and V 6 bases, and 6 bases lay outside the gene matches. The CDR3 spans 14 residues. CDR3 in amino acids: CASREPGQGYEQYF. CDR3 bases: TGTGCCAGCAGAGAACCGGGACAGGGGTACGAGCAGTACTTC. Together with reference TRBV28 and TRBJ2-7, the CDR3 gives the full variable domain: DVKVTQSSRYLVKRTGEKVFLECVQDMDHENMFWYRQDPGLGLRLIYFSYDVKMKEKGDIPEGYSVSREKKERFSLILESASTNQTSMYLCASREPGQGYEQYFGPGTRLTVT.

The genes are TRBV6-6 and TRBJ2-7; D assignment may be TRBD1 or TRBD2 (6 bases each). The V gene's germline CDR1 is MNHNY and CDR2 SVGAGI (reference sequence). This CDR3 is 15 amino acids long. Trimming took 0 bases from V and 5 from J, leaving 14 bases between them. The CDR3 coding sequence is TGTGCCAGCAGTTACTCGAGGGTTCGGGGGCACGAGCAGTACTTC. It translates to CASSYSRVRGHEQYF.

This chain links TRBV4-3 with TRBJ2-1; the match to TRBD1 covers 10 bases. Germline CDR1 reads LGHNA; CDR2 reads YSLEER. Unmatched junction bases numbered 16, after V lost 2 bases and J lost 12 bases. The CDR3 extends over 17 amino acids. CDR3 sequence reads: CASSQSPGQGTPRRQFF. DNA for the CDR3: TGCGCCAGCAGCCAAAGCCCGGGACAGGGGACTCCCCGGAGGCAGTTCTTC.

In regard to this clone: One junction end does not reproduce the germline sequence, and a read error may be involved. This chain links TRBV5-6 with TRBJ2-2; no definite D call. This CDR3 contains 12 residues. CDR1 is SGHDT, CDR2 YYEEEE, per germline. The CDR3 DNA is TGTGCCAGCAGCTTTAACAACGGGGAGCTGTTTTTT. Encoded protein: CASSFNNGELFF.

This rearrangement joins TRBV4-2 to TRBJ1-6; no definite D call. The CDR3 spans 18 residues. Deletions cut 0 bases from V and 7 bases from J, with 19 bases between. Germline-derived CDR1 and CDR2 are LGHNA and YNFKEQ. CDR3 region: CASSQEGLVGRANSPLHF. The CDR3 nucleotides are TGTGCCAGCAGCCAAGAAGGTCTCGTCGGACGAGCGAATTCACCCCTCCACTTT.

The chain couples TRBV5-6 to TRBJ1-2, with a weak D call TRBD1 (6 bases). Germline assignment: CDR1 SGHDT and CDR2 YYEEEE. The V gene lost 0 bases and the J gene lost 2 bases, with 8 bases spanning the gap. The CDR3 contains 14 residues. The CDR3 here is CASSLGQVNYGYTF. In DNA, the CDR3 is TGTGCCAGCAGCTTGGGACAGGTGAACTATGGCTACACCTTC.

The chain is built from TRBV5-1 and TRBJ2-5; tentatively, D is TRBD2 (6 bases). The CDR3 contains 14 residues. Trimming removed 2 bases from V and 0 bases from J, with 8 bases in between. Looked up from germline, CDR1 is SGHRS and CDR2 is YFSETQ. DNA of the CDR3: TGCGCCAGCAGCTTCGCGGGGTACCAAGAGACCCAGTACTTC. Translated, it gives CASSFAGYQETQYF.

The V call is TRBV7-2, the J call TRBJ2-7; no clear D gene. CDR1 is SGHTA, CDR2 FQGNSA, per germline. V was clipped by 0 bases and J by 5 bases, with 8 bases between them. The CDR3 is 13 residues long. The CDR3 is CASSLAPSDEQYF. CDR3 nucleotide sequence: TGTGCCAGCAGCTTAGCCCCGAGTGACGAGCAGTACTTC.

The chain links TRBV27 to TRBJ1-1; D is ambiguous. The CDR3 length is 14 residues. Germline CDR1 and CDR2: MNHEY and SMNVEV (reference sequence). V lost 2 bases to trimming and J lost 4 bases, with 11 bases between them. CDR3 region: CASSLGLFGTEAFF. CDR3 nucleotide sequence: TGTGCCAGCAGTTTAGGATTATTTGGCACTGAAGCTTTCTTT.

The J gene is TRBJ2-3, the V gene TRBV10-1; D gene unclear. This CDR3 has 14 amino acids. CDR1 is WNHNN, CDR2 SYGVQD, per germline (reference sequence). Trimming took 0 bases from V and 4 from J, leaving 8 bases between them. CDR3 sequence reads: CASSESGISDTQYF. The CDR3 nucleotides are TGCGCCAGCAGTGAGTCGGGAATCTCAGATACGCAGTATTTT.

This clone appeared once. This chain links TRBV4-3 with TRBJ2-2; D may be TRBD1 or TRBD2 (6 bases each). The germline V gene has CDR1 LGHNA and CDR2 YSLEER. This CDR3 spans 16 amino acids. Trimming shortened V by 4 bases and J by 5 bases, and 17 bases separated the two germline ends. For the CDR3, the DNA is TGCGCCAGCAGCCCCTTAGAGGGGGGAGGTACCGGGGAGCTGTTTTTT. It yields the protein CASSPLEGGGTGELFF.

This sequence joins TRBV7-9 and TRBJ2-7, with a possible D match to TRBD1 (7 bases). This CDR3 has 14 residues. CDR1 is SEHNR and CDR2 is FQNEAQ in the germline V gene (reference sequence). The ends were cut back, 5 bases at V and 3 bases at J, with 14 bases in the middle. For the CDR3, the DNA is TGTGCCAGCAGCCCACGGGGGACAGTCTACGAGCAGTACTTC. Protein sequence: CASSPRGTVYEQYF.

The gene calls are TRBV27 and TRBJ2-3; TRBD1 or TRBD2 may be the D gene (5 bases each). V was shortened by 4 bases and J by 1 base, with 12 bases between the two germline ends. Germline assignment: CDR1 MNHEY and CDR2 SMNVEV (reference sequence). This CDR3 spans 15 amino acids. CDR3 DNA sequence: TGTGCCAGCAGTTGGACTTTACAGGGCACAGATACGCAGTATTTT. Amino acid sequence: CASSWTLQGTDTQYF.

V gene TRBV19 combines with J gene TRBJ1-6; weak D call: TRBD1 (5 bases). Germline V gene data show CDR1 as LNHDA and CDR2 as SQIVND (reference sequence). This CDR3 region has 14 residues. Trimming left V 3 bases short and J 10 bases short, with 13 bases between. The CDR3: CASSMIRDSSPLHF. CDR3 DNA: TGTGCCAGTAGTATGATCAGGGATTCCTCACCCCTCCACTTT.

The rearrangement joins TRBV9 to TRBJ1-5; tentative D call: TRBD1 (5 bases). The CDR3 loop spans 15 amino acids. The germline CDR1 and CDR2 sequences are SGDLS and YYNGEE. Trimming left V 0 bases short and J 2 bases short, with 9 bases between. The CDR3 spells CASSVGGSGNQPQHF. Here the CDR3 DNA reads TGTGCCAGCAGCGTAGGGGGCAGCGGCAATCAGCCCCAGCATTTT.

This chain connects TRBV7-8 to TRBJ2-1; 11 nucleotides match TRBD2. V lost 1 base to trimming and J lost 9 bases; unmatched junction nucleotides: 5. The germline V gene has CDR1 SGHVS and CDR2 FQNEAQ. The CDR3 has 15 residues. CDR3 DNA: TGTGCCAGCAGCTTAGTTAGCGGGAGGGCCCTTGAGCAGTTCTTC. Its translation: CASSLVSGRALEQFF.

A single count supports this clone. V and J are TRBV5-1 and TRBJ2-7; 10 nucleotides line up with TRBD1. The CDR3 runs to 16 residues. Trimming removed 0 bases from V and 4 bases from J; junction bases left unmatched: 7. Germline CDR1 reads SGHRS; CDR2 reads YFSETQ. CDR3 nucleotide sequence: TGCGCCAGCAGCTTGGGACCGGGACAGGGGTTTTACGAGCAGTACTTC. It translates to CASSLGPGQGFYEQYF.